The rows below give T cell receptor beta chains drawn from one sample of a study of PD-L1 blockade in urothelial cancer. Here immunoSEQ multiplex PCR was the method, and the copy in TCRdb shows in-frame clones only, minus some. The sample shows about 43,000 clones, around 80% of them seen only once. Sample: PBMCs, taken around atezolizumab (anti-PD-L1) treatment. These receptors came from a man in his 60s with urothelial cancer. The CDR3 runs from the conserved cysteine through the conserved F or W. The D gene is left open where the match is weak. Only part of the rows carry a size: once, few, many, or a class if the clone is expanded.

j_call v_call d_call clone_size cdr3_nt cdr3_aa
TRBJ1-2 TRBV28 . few TGTGCCAGCAGTTCCCCGACGGAGACGAGGGGCTACACCTTC CASSSPTETRGYTF
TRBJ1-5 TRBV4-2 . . TGTGCCAGCAGCCAAGCAGGGGCCTCCGGGCAGCCCCAGCATTTT CASSQAGASGQPQHF
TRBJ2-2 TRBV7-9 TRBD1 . TGTGCCAGCAGCGCCGGGACAGGATACACCGGGGAGCTGTTTTTT CASSAGTGYTGELFF
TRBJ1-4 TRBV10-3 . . TGTGCCATCGGGGACGGGAGGGAAAAACTGTTTTTT CAIGDGREKLFF
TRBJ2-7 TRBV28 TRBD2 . TGTGCCAGCAGTTTTTTCCTAAGAGCGGGAGTCACCTACGAGCAGTACTTC CASSFFLRAGVTYEQYF
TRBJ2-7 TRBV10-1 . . TGCGCCAGCAGTTCACCCCCGGGCGAGCAGTACTTC CASSSPPGEQYF
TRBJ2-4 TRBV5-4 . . TGTGCCAGCAGATCCTGGGGGGGCGGCGGGGACATTCAGTACTTC CASRSWGGGGDIQYF
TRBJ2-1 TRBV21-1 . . TGTGCCAGCAGGACAGGGGTTCTGGGCGGTGAGCAGTTCTTC CASRTGVLGGEQFF
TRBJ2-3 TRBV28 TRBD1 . TGTGCCAGCAGTCCTCCTCCCGGGACAGGGGGCCAATATACGCAGTATTTT CASSPPPGTGGQYTQYF
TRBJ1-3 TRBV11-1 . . TGTGCCAGCAGTTGGGGCCTATCTGGAAACACCATATATTTT CASSWGLSGNTIYF
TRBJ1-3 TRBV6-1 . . TGTGCCAGCAGTGAAAACTTGGGAGACACCACCATATATTTT CASSENLGDTTIYF
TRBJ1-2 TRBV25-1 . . TGTGCCAGCAGTCCCCCCACGGTACCTTATGGCTACACCTTC CASSPPTVPYGYTF